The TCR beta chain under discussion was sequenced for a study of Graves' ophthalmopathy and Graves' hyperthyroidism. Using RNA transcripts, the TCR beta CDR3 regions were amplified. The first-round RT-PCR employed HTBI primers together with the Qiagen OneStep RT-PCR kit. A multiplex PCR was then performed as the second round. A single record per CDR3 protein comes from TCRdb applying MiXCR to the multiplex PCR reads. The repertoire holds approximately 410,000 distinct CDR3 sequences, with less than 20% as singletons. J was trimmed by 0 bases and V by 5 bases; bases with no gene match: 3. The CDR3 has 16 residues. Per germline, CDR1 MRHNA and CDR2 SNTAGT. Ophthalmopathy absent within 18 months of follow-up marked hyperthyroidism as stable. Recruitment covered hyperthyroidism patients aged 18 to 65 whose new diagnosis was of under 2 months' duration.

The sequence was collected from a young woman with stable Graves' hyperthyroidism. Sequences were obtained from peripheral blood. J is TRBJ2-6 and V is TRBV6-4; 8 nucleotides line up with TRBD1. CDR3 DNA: TGTGCCAGCAGTCCGACAGGGGTCTCTGGGGCCAACGTCCTGACTTTC. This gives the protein CASSPTGVSGANVLTF.